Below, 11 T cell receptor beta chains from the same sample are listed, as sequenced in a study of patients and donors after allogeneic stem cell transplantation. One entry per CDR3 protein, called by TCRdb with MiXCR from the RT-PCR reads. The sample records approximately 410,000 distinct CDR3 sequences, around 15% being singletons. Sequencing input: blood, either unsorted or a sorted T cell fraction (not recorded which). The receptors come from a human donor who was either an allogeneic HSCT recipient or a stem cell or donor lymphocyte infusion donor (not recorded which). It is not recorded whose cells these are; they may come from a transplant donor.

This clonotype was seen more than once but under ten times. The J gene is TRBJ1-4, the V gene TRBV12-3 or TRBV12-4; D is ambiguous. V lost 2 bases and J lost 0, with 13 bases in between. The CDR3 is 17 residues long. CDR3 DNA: TGTGCCAGCAGTTTACTAATTCAAAAAGCAACTAATGAAAAACTGTTTTTT. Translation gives CASSLLIQKATNEKLFF.

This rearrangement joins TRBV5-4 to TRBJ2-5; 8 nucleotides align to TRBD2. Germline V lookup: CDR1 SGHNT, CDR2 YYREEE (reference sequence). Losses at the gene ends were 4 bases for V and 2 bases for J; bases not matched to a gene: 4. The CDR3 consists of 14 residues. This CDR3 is CASSHPSGQETQYF. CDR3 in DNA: TGTGCCAGCAGCCACCCTAGCGGGCAAGAGACCCAGTACTTC.

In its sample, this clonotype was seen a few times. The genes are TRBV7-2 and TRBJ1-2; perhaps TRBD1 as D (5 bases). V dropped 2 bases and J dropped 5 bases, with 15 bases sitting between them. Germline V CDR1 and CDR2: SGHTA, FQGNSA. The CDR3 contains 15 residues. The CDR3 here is CASSLLGGARYGYTF. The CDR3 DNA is TGTGCCAGCAGCTTATTGGGTGGGGCGCGTTATGGCTACACCTTC. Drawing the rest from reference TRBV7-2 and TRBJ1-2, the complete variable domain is GAGVSQSPSNKVTEKGKDVELRCDPISGHTALYWYRQSLGQGLEFLIYFQGNSAPDKSGLPSDRFSAERTGGSVSTLTIQRTQQEDSAVYLCASSLLGGARYGYTFGSGTRLTVV.

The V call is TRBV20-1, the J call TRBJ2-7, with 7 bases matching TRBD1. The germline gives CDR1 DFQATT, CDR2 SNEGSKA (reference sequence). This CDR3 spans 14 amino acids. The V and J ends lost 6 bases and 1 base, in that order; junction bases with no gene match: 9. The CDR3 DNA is TGCAGTGCCATGGGACAGTTCCTTTCCTACGAGCAGTACTTC. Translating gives CSAMGQFLSYEQYF.

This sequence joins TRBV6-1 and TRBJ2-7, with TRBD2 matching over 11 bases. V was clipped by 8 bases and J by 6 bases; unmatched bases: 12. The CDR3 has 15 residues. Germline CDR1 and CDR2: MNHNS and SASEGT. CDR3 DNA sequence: TGTGCCAGCTCCTCTAGCGGGAGGCCTAGACCCGAGCAGTACTTC. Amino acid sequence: CASSSSGRPRPEQYF.

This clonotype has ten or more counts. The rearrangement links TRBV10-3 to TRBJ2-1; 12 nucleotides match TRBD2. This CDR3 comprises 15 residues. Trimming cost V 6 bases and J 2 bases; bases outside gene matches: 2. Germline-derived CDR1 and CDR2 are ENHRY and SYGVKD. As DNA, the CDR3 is TGTGCCATCAGCGGACTAGCGGGAACCTACAATGAGCAGTTCTTC. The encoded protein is CAISGLAGTYNEQFF.

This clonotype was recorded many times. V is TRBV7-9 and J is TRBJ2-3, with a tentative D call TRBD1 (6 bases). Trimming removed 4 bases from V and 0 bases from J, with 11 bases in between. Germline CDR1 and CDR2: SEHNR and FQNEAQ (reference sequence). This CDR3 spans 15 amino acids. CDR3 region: CASSSGTTSTDTQYF. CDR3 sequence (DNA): TGTGCCAGCAGCTCCGGGACAACTAGCACAGATACGCAGTATTTT.

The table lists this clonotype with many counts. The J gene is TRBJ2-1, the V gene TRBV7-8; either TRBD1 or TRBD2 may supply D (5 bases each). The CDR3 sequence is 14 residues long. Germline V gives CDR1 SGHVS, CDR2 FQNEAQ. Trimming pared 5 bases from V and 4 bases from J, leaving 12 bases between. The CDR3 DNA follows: TGTGCCAGCAGCCCCGGGTGGGGGTACAATGAGCAGTTCTTC. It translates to CASSPGWGYNEQFF.

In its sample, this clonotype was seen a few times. Here the CDR3 reads CSARNAGGGNTGELFF. CDR3 nucleotide sequence: TGCAGTGCTAGAAATGCGGGAGGGGGAAACACCGGGGAGCTGTTTTTT. V and J are TRBV20-1 and TRBJ2-2, with 9 bases lining up with TRBD2. Germline CDR1 reads DFQATT; CDR2 reads SNEGSKA (reference sequence). With 2 bases clipped from V and 2 bases from J, the junction kept 6 bases outside the gene matches. The CDR3 covers 16 residues.

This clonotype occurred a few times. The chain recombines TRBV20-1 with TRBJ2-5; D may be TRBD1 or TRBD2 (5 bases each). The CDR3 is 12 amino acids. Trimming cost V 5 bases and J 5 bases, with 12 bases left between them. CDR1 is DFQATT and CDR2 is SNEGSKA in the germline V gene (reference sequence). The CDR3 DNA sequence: TGCAGTGCTTCGACAGAGGGGGAGACCCAGTACTTC. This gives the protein CSASTEGETQYF.

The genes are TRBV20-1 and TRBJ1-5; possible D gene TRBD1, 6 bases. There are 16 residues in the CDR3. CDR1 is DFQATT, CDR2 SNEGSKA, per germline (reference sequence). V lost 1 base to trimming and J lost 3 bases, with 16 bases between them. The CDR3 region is CSARASGGGINQPQHF. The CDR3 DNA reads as TGCAGTGCTAGAGCCTCTGGGGGCGGGATCAATCAGCCCCAGCATTTT.